This TCR beta chain was recovered during a study of identical twins. This clonotype was recorded a few times. TCRdb re-derived calls from the 5' RACE reads in MiXCR, one entry per CDR3 protein. In the table there are 600,000 to 700,000 distinct CDR3 sequences, approximately 21% of which are singletons. With V trimmed by 5 bases and J by 5 bases, 8 bases remained unmatched. The CDR3 runs to 16 residues. Germline assignment: CDR1 SGHAT and CDR2 FQNNGV. These data are also associated with another study on T cells expressing NK-cell markers.

The V and J genes are TRBV11-2 and TRBJ2-2; 10 positions match TRBD1. The clonotype comes from a young woman in good health. The sequencing input was PBMCs. CDR3 bases: TGTGCCAGCAGCAGGATCGACAGGGGGCTAACCGGGGAGCTGTTTTTT. Translating gives CASSRIDRGLTGELFF.